The 7 T cell receptor beta chains presented below share a single source sample, sequenced in a study of cytomegalovirus exposure and HLA in healthy donors. This PCR relied on a set of 60 Vbeta primers and 13 Jbeta primers. The protocol was immunoSEQ multiplex PCR, while the TCRdb copy is restricted to in-frame clones and leaves out a portion. The sample yields over 110,000 clones, roughly 74% seen once. The source material was PBMCs. These receptors were taken from a woman between 40 and 55 years old in good health and CMV-seropositive.

V and J are TRBV6-1 and TRBJ1-2; D not certain. The germline V gene has CDR1 MNHNS and CDR2 SASEGT. The germline V and J ends were trimmed by 6 bases and 4 bases, with 9 bases remaining between them. The CDR3 length is 12 residues. DNA of the CDR3: TGTGCCAGCAGCTCGGGGTTCTATGGCTACACCTTC. It translates to CASSSGFYGYTF.

J is TRBJ2-1 and V is TRBV7-9; TRBD2 matches 14 bases. Germline-derived CDR1 and CDR2 are SEHNR and FQNEAQ (reference sequence). This CDR3 is built from 19 residues. After removal of 5 bases from V and 9 bases from J, the junction contained 18 bases not matched to a gene. CDR3 residues: CASSPGTSGSSSNLGEQFF. CDR3 nucleotide sequence: TGTGCCAGCAGCCCGGGGACTAGCGGGAGTTCCTCCAATCTGGGTGAGCAGTTCTTC.

The rearrangement uses TRBV10-1 and TRBJ1-5, with no clear D. Germline V gives CDR1 WNHNN, CDR2 SYGVQD (reference sequence). There are 15 residues in the CDR3. V gave up 7 bases and J gave up 1 base, with 14 bases separating them. CDR3 amino acids: CASKNGLMSNQPQHF. CDR3 nucleotides: TGCGCCAGCAAAAATGGACTGATGAGCAATCAGCCCCAGCATTTT.

The chain links TRBV6-5 to TRBJ2-3, with D possibly TRBD2 on 5 matching bases. The germline V gene encodes CDR1 MNHEY and CDR2 SVGAGI. This CDR3 is 16 amino acids long. V dropped 0 bases and J dropped 1 base, with 11 bases sitting between them. The CDR3 sequence: CASSYSRGFGTDTQYF. Here the CDR3 DNA reads TGTGCCAGCAGTTACTCGAGAGGGTTCGGCACAGATACGCAGTATTTT.

The count of this clone is one. The chain uses TRBV6-6 and TRBJ2-1, with D possibly TRBD2 on 6 matching bases. The CDR3 is 16 amino acids. Deletions cut 5 bases from V and 1 base from J, with 15 bases between. The germline CDR1 and CDR2 sequences are MNHNY and SVGAGI (reference sequence). As DNA, the CDR3 is TGTGCCAGCAGTCCCTGGGAAGGAGGGTCCTACAATGAGCAGTTCTTC. It encodes CASSPWEGGSYNEQFF.

The chain uses TRBV5-5 and TRBJ2-3; 8 bases line up with TRBD1. The CDR3 extends over 14 amino acids. The V gene's germline CDR1 is SGHKS and CDR2 YYEKEE (reference sequence). The V segment lost 3 bases and the J segment 6 bases; nucleotides outside the gene matches: 6. The DNA of the CDR3 is TGTGCCAGCAGCTCCGGACAGGGAGTTGATACGCAGTATTTT. This sequence encodes CASSSGQGVDTQYF.

This chain links TRBV7-9 with TRBJ2-1; TRBD2 agrees at 11 bases. The trim removed 5 bases at V and 8 bases at J, leaving 8 bases unmatched. Germline CDR1 is SEHNR and CDR2 is FQNEAQ (reference sequence). The CDR3 covers 15 residues. The chain's CDR3 is CASSLNSGRAYEQFF. The CDR3 DNA sequence: TGTGCCAGCAGCCTCAATAGCGGGAGGGCCTATGAGCAGTTCTTC.